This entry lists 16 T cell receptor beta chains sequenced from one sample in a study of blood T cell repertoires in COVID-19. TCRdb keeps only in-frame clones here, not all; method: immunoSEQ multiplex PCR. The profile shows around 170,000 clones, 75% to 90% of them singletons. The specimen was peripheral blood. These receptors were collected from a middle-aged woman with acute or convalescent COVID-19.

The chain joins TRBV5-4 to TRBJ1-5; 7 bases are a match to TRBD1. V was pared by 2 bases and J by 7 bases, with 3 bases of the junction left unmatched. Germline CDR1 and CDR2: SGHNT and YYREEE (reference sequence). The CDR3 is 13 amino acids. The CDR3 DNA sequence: TGTGCCAGCAGCTTAGACAGGGAACAGCCCCAGCATTTT. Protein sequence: CASSLDREQPQHF.

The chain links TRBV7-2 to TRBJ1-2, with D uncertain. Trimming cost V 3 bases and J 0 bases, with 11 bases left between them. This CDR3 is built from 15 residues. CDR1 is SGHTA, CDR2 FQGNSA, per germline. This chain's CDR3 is CASSFQAGPNYGYTF. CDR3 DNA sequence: TGTGCCAGCAGCTTCCAGGCCGGCCCTAACTATGGCTACACCTTC.

This CDR3 reads CATNTNRGLEQYF. For the CDR3, the DNA is TGTGCCACCAATACCAACAGGGGGCTCGAGCAGTACTTC. The J gene is TRBJ2-7, the V gene TRBV28, with 9 positions matching TRBD1. The germline V gene encodes CDR1 MDHEN and CDR2 SYDVKM. V lost 10 bases to trimming and J lost 6 bases; unmatched junction nucleotides: 10. The length of the CDR3 is 13 residues.

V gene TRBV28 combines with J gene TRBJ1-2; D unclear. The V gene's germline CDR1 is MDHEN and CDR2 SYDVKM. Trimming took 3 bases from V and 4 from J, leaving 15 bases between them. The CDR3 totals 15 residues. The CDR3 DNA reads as TGTGCCAGCAGTTTTTTGGGCAGGTCAGGCTATGGCTACACCTTC. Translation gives CASSFLGRSGYGYTF.

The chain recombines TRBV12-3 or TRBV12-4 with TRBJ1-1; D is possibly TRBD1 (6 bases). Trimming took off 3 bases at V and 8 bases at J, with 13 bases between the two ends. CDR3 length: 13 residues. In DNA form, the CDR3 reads TGTGCCAGCAGTTTTGCCTTGACAGGCGAAGCTTTCTTT. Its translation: CASSFALTGEAFF.

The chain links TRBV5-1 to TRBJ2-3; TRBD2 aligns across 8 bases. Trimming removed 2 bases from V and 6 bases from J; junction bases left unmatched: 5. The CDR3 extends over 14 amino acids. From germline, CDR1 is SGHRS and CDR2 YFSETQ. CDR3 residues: CASSLSGGEDTQYF. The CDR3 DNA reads TGCGCCAGCAGCTTAAGCGGGGGTGAGGATACGCAGTATTTT.

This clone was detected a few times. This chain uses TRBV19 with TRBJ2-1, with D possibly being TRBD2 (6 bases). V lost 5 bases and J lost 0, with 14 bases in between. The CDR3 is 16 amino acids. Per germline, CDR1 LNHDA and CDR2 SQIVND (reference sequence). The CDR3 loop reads CASSGTRGSSYNEQFF. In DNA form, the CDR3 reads TGTGCCAGTAGTGGTACCCGGGGGAGCTCCTACAATGAGCAGTTCTTC. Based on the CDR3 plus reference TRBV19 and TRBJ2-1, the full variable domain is DGGITQSPKYLFRKEGQNVTLSCEQNLNHDAMYWYRQDPGQGLRLIYYSQIVNDFQKGDIAEGYSVSREKKESFPLTVTSAQKNPTAFYLCASSGTRGSSYNEQFFGPGTRLTVL.

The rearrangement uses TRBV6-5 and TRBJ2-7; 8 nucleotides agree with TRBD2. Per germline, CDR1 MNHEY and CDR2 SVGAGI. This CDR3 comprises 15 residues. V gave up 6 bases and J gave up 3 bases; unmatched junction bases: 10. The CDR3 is CASRFGGDQYYEQYF. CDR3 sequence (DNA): TGTGCCAGCAGATTCGGGGGGGACCAATACTACGAGCAGTACTTC.

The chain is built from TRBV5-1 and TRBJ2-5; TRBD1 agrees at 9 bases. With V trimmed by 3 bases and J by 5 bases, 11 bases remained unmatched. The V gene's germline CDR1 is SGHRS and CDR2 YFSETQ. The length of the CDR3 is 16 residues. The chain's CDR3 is CASSYTRDRVYETQYF. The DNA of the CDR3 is TGCGCCAGCAGCTACACCCGGGACAGGGTTTATGAGACCCAGTACTTC.

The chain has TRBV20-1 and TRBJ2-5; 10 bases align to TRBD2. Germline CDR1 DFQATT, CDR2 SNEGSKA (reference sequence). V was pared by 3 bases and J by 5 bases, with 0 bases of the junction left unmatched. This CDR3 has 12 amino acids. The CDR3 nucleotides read TGCAGTGCTAGTAGCGGGAGGGAGACCCAGTACTTC. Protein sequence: CSASSGRETQYF.

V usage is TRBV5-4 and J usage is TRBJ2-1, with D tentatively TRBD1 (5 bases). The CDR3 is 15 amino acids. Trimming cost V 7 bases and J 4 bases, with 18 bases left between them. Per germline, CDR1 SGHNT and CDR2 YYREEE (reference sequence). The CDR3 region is CASRQDSRSYNEQFF. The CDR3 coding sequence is TGTGCCAGCCGACAAGACAGTCGAAGTTACAATGAGCAGTTCTTC. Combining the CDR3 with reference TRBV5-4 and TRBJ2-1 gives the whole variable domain ETGVTQSPTHLIKTRGQQVTLRCSSQSGHNTVSWYQQALGQGPQFIFQYYREEENGRGNFPPRFSGLQFPNYSSELNVNALELDDSALYLCASRQDSRSYNEQFFGPGTRLTVL.

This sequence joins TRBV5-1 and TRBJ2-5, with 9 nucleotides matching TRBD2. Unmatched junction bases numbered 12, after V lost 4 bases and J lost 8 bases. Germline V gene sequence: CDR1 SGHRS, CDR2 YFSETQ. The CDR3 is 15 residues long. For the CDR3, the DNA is TGCGCCAGCAGCCCTGGACTAGCGTCTCTTGAAACCCAGTACTTC. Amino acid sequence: CASSPGLASLETQYF. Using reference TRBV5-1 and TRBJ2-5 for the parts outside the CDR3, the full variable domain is KAGVTQTPRYLIKTRGQQVTLSCSPISGHRSVSWYQQTPGQGLQFLFEYFSETQRNKGNFPGRFSGRQFSNSRSEMNVSTLELGDSALYLCASSPGLASLETQYFGPGTRLLVL.

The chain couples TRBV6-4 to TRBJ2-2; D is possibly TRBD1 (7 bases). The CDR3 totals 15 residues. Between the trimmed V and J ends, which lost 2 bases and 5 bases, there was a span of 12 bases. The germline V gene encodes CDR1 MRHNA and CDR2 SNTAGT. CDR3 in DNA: TGTGCCAGCAGTGACGTGGCAGGGGGGACCGGGGAGCTGTTTTTT. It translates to CASSDVAGGTGELFF.

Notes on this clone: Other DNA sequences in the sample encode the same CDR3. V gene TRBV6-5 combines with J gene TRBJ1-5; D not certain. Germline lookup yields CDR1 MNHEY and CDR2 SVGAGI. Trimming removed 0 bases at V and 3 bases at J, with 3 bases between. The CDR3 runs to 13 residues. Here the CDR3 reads CASSYSLNQPQHF. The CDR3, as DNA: TGTGCCAGCAGTTACTCACTCAATCAGCCCCAGCATTTT.

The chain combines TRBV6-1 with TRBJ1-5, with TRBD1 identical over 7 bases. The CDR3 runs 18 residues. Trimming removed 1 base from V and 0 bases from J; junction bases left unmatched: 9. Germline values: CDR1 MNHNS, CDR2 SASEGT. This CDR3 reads CASSEVGTELYSNQPQHF. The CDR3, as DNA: TGTGCCAGCAGTGAAGTCGGGACAGAGTTATATAGCAATCAGCCCCAGCATTTT.

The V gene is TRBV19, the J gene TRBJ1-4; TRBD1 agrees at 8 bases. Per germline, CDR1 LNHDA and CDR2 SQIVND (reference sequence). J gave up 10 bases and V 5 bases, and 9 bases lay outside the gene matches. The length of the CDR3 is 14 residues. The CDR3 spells CASSPGTGPGKLFF. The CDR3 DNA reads TGTGCCAGTAGTCCGGGGACAGGACCCGGAAAACTGTTTTTT.